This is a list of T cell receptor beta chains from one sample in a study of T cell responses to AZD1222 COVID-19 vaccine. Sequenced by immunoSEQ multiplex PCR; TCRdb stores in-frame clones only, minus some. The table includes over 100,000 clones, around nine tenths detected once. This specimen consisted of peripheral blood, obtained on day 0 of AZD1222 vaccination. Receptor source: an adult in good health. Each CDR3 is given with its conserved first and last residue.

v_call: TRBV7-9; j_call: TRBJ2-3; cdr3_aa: CASSPTYGSTDTQYF
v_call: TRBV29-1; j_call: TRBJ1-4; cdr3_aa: CSVGQELSEKLFF
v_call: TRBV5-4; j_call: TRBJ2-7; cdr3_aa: CASSLPQTGGTYEQYF
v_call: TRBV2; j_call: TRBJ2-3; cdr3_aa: CASNGQAADTQYF
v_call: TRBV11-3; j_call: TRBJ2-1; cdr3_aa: CASSVAPTGTQSSNEQFF
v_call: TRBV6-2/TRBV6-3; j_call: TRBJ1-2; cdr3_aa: CASSIGQPLWGYTF
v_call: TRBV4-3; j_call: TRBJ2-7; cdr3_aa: CASSPGQGADYEQYF
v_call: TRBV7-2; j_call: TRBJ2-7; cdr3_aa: CASSLGRESYEQYF
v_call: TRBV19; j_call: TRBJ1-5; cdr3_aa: CASSVMGQGVYQPQHF
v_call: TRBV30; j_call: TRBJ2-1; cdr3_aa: CAWRYQGYNEQFF
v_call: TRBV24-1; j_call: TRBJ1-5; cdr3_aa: CATSDLPLGPQHF
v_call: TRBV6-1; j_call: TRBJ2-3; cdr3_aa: CASSEEGLSTDTQYF
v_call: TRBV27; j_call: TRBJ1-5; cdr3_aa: CASSFGGRYNQPQHF
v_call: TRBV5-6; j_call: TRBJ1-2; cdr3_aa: CASSSPDRSYGYTF
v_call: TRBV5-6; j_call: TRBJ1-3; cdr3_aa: CASSSGVTGNTIYF
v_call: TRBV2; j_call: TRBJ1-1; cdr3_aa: CASSDRQLKNTEAFF
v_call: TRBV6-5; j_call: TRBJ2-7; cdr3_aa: CASSYSRGLRLDEQYF
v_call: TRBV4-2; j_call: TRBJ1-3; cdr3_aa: CASSQERGQGSWGNTIYF
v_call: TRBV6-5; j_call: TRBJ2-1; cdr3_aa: CASSIGQGEQFF
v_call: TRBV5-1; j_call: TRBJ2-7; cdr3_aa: CASSLDGPYEQYF
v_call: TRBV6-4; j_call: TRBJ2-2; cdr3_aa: CASSDSVELFF
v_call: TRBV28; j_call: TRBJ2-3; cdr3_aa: CASSPGPADRGPDTQYF
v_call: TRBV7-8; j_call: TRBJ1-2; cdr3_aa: CASSLGEGQGMDGYTF
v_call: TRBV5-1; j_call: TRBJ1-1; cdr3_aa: CASSWGFEGTEAFF
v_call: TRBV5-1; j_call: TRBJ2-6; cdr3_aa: CASNPTGGTGANVLTF
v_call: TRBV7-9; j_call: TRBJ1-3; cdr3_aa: CASSRPSSGNTIYF
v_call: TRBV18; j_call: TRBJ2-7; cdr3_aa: CASSPPGQGSLGEQYF
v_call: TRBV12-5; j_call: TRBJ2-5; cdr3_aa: CASGRTGEETQYF
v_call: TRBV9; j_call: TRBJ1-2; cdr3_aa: CASGEGGLNYGYTF
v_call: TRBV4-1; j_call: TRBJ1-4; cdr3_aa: CASSGSVGTEGNEKLFF
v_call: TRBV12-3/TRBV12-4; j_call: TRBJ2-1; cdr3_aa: CASSLGPSSEQFF
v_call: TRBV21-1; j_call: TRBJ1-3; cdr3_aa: CASSKVWGAFGNTIYF
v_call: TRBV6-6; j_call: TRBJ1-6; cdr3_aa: CASSPGTAKNSPLHF
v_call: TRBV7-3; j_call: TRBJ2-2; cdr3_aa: CASSFRTGAQGELFF
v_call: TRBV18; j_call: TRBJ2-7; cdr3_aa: CASSPSGTGVPSEQYF
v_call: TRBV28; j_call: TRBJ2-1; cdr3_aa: CASSLIGQGLNEQFF
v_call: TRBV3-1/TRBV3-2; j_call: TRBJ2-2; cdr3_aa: CASSQAGQGNTGELFF
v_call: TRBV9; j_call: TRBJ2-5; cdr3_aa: CASSVTGAQETQYF
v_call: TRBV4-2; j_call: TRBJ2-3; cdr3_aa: CASSQDEGGTDTQYF
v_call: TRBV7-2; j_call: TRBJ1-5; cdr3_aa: CASSPSVGVGNQPQHF
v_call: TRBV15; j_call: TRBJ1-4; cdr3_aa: CATSTRTGQNEKLFF
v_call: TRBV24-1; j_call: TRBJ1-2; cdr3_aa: CATSDPGQGADGYTF
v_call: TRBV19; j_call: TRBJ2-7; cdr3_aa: CAIGDGSYEQYF
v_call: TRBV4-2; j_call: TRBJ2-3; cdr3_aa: CASSQGPTDTQYF
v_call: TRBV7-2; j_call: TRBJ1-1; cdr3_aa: CASSLGEMNTEAFF
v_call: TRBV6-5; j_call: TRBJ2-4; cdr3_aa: CASSKGQSAPIQYF
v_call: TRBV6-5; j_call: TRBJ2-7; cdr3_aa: CASRGTGTYEQYF
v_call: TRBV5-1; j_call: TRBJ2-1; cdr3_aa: CASSSDAVSYNEQFF
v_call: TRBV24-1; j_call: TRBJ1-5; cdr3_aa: CATSDSGQGYSNQPQHF
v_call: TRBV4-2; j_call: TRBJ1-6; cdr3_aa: CASSQDHNPGSPLHF
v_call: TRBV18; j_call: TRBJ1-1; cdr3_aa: CASSALGQHNTEAFF
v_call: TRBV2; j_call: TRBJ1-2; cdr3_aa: CASSGTGDFYGYTF
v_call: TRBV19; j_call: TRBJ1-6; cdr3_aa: CASSRQGAVSPLHF
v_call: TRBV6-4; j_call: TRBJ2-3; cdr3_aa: CASSGGPGTDTQYF
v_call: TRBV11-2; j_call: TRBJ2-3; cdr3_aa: CASSLGLAGGAGTDTQYF
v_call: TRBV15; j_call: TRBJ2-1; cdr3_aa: CATSRSGAVSSYNEQFF
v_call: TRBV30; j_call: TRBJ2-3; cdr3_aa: CAWSIGDIDTQYF